This T cell receptor beta chain derives from a study of glioma-infiltrating T cells after dendritic cell vaccination. Study-wide context: Treatment, given 2003 to 2012, was autologous tumor lysate-pulsed dendritic cell vaccination.

Indicated time point: after dendritic cell vaccination, including at tumor progression/relapse. Only patients with spare fresh-frozen tumor and over two years of follow-up were included. No glioblastoma patient carried an isocitrate dehydrogenase mutation. Germline V gene lookup returns CDR1 SQVTM and CDR2 ANQGSEA. The CDR3 is 12 residues long. The junction had 5 bases not matched to a gene; V was cut back by 7 bases and J by 5 bases. TCRB CDR3 was amplified from 2 ug genomic DNA or less. Clones were read by immunoSEQ multiplex PCR, and TCRdb kept only the in-frame ones, dropping some. The table records roughly 60,000 clones, about 89% of them present only once.

This sequence was found in a human donor with glioblastoma. V gene TRBV29-1 combines with J gene TRBJ2-5; TRBD2 matches 9 bases. Sequencing used blood, obtained after dendritic cell vaccination. The CDR3 loop reads CSGGRGHETQYF. The CDR3 bases are TGCAGCGGCGGGAGGGGGCATGAGACCCAGTACTTC.